This record looks at one T cell receptor beta chain sequence and its context. The sample originates from a study of blood T cell repertoires in COVID-19. Study at large: Donors in the United States, Italy and Spain gave samples during acute or convalescent COVID-19. T cells, B-cell-depleted T cells, or PBMCs supplied cDNA or gDNA.

In the authors' methods: Reference gene primer amplification gave estimated nucleated cell counts. The table came from immunoSEQ multiplex PCR; TCRdb's copy has only in-frame clones and leaves some out. Clone size and the V and J calls come from that table; the DNA yielded D and trimming. The sample lists around 230,000 clones; 75% to 90% were seen once. From germline, CDR1 is SGHRS and CDR2 YFSETQ. This CDR3 is 14 amino acids long. V was cut by 4 bases and J by 1 base, with 9 bases left in between. The chain uses TRBV5-1 and TRBJ2-4; D call uncertain. The sequenced sample consisted of peripheral blood. This receptor was identified in a woman in her seventies with active or convalescent COVID-19. The CDR3 region is CASSPNTAKNIQYF. Here the CDR3 DNA reads TGCGCCAGCAGCCCCAACACGGCCAAAAACATTCAGTACTTC.